This T cell receptor beta chain came from a study of identifying expanded T cells in peripheral blood. Some clones are missing from TCRdb's copy, which holds only in-frame ones; the method was immunoSEQ multiplex PCR. The data contain 110,000 or so clones, around 90% of them seen just once; the ten biggest clones take up 8% to 9%. Collection occurred without any documented infections or immune events in donors. The CDR3 loop spans 17 amino acids. CDR1 SGDLS and CDR2 YYNGEE come from the germline V gene. V shed 0 bases and J 4 bases; nucleotides not matched to a gene: 10. Study-wide points: Clone count variance between approximately two-week samples rose with total template count. Technical replicates showed about 1.1 changed clones; two weeks roughly 16; four weeks 19.

This clone appeared a single time. Its antigen is still unknown. The chain carries TRBV9 and TRBJ1-5; 7 nucleotides line up with TRBD1. The sequence was obtained from a person aged 18 to 75 in good health. The sample was blood. The CDR3: CASSVVKRQGRNQPQHF. In DNA, the CDR3 is TGTGCCAGCAGCGTAGTTAAGCGACAGGGAAGAAATCAGCCCCAGCATTTT.